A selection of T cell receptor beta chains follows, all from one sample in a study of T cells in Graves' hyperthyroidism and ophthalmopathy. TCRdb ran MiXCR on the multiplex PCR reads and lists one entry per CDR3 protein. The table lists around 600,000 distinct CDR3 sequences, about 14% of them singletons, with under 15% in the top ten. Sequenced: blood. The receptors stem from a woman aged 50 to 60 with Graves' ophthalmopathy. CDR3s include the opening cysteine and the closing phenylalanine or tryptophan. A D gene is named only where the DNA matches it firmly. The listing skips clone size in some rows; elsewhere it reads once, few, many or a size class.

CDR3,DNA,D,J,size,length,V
CSARDRRLALSEQYF,TGCAGTGCTAGAGATCGGCGACTAGCCCTCTCCGAGCAGTACTTC,TRBD2,TRBJ2-7,many,15,TRBV20-1
CASSIVGVMNTGELFF,TGTGCCAGTAGTATAGTCGGGGTTATGAACACCGGGGAGCTGTTTTTT,.,TRBJ2-2,few,16,TRBV19
CASSFGFAGWNTGELFF,TGTGCCAGCAGCTTTGGGTTTGCGGGGTGGAACACCGGGGAGCTGTTTTTT,.,TRBJ2-2,.,17,TRBV7-2
CSARESSGKGGNQPQHF,TGCAGTGCTAGGGAATCCTCAGGGAAAGGGGGCAATCAGCCCCAGCATTTT,.,TRBJ1-5,many,17,TRBV20-1
CASSHSGSVSYEQYF,TGTGCCAGCAGCCATAGCGGGAGCGTCTCCTACGAGCAGTACTTC,TRBD2,TRBJ2-7,many,15,TRBV28
CASSLVVGDYEQYF,TGCGCCAGCAGCTTGGTGGTGGGGGACTACGAGCAGTACTTC,.,TRBJ2-7,many,14,TRBV5-1
CASSAVNEKLFF,TGTGCCAGCAGCGCAGTTAATGAAAAACTGTTTTTT,.,TRBJ1-4,.,12,TRBV28
CASSYGLAGGDEPYEQYF,TGTGCCAGCAGCTATGGACTAGCGGGAGGCGACGAACCCTACGAGCAGTACTTC,TRBD2,TRBJ2-7,many,18,TRBV11-1
CSASTVAGNTDTQYF,TGCAGTGCTAGCACCGTAGCGGGGAACACAGATACGCAGTATTTT,TRBD2,TRBJ2-3,many,15,TRBV20-1
CATSAINEQFF,TGTGCCACCAGTGCCATAAATGAGCAGTTCTTC,.,TRBJ2-1,few,11,TRBV24-1
CASSLGQRWGYEQYF,TGTGCCAGCAGCTTGGGACAGAGATGGGGGTACGAGCAGTACTTC,.,TRBJ2-7,many,15,TRBV5-5
CASKGADTQYF,TGTGCCAGCAAGGGGGCAGATACGCAGTATTTT,.,TRBJ2-3,.,11,TRBV6-1
CAGSLGTGPHNEQFF,TGTGCCGGCAGCTTAGGGACAGGCCCCCACAATGAGCAGTTCTTC,TRBD1,TRBJ2-1,.,15,TRBV7-9
CASSFAGEQFF,TGCGCCAGCAGCTTTGCGGGAGAGCAGTTCTTC,.,TRBJ2-1,.,11,TRBV5-1
CASSQRTVSNEKLFF,TGCGCCAGCAGCCAACGGACAGTGAGTAATGAAAAACTGTTTTTT,.,TRBJ1-4,.,15,TRBV4-1
CSTPGTGGFAKNIQYF,TGCAGTACTCCCGGGACAGGGGGCTTTGCCAAAAACATTCAGTACTTC,TRBD1,TRBJ2-4,.,16,TRBV20-1
CASSTRTSGLAYNEQFF,TGCGCCAGCAGCACTCGGACTAGCGGGCTCGCCTACAATGAGCAGTTCTTC,TRBD2,TRBJ2-1,once,17,TRBV4-3
CAINSDTVDINEQFF,TGTGCCATCAACTCGGACACGGTTGACATCAATGAGCAGTTCTTC,.,TRBJ2-1,many,15,TRBV10-3
CASSLGPRQTQYF,TGTGCCAGCAGTTTGGGCCCCCGGCAGACCCAGTACTTC,.,TRBJ2-5,few,13,TRBV12-3/TRBV12-4
CASSLPDRVGGYTF,TGTGCCAGCAGTTTACCAGACAGGGTTGGAGGCTACACCTTC,TRBD1,TRBJ1-2,many,14,TRBV28
CASSRDRGLSSNQPQHF,TGTGCCAGTAGTAGGGACAGGGGGCTGTCGAGCAATCAGCCCCAGCATTTT,TRBD1,TRBJ1-5,.,17,TRBV19
CASSNKQEEDTEAFF,TGTGCCAGCAGCAATAAACAGGAGGAGGACACTGAAGCTTTCTTT,.,TRBJ1-1,.,15,TRBV7-9
CAIRDSGTDTQYF,TGTGCCATCAGGGACAGCGGCACAGATACGCAGTATTTT,TRBD1,TRBJ2-3,.,13,TRBV19
CASSAPGIDQPQHF,TGTGCCAGCAGTGCCCCGGGGATCGATCAGCCCCAGCATTTT,.,TRBJ1-5,many,14,TRBV6-1
CASSVPKLAGVNEQFF,TGTGCCAGCAGTGTCCCAAAACTAGCGGGAGTCAATGAGCAGTTCTTC,TRBD2,TRBJ2-1,many,16,TRBV2
CAWGRGTGNTIYF,TGTGCCTGGGGCAGGGGAACTGGAAACACCATATATTTT,.,TRBJ1-3,.,13,TRBV30
CASSLGRFNSPLHF,TGTGCCAGCAGCTTGGGTCGGTTTAATTCACCCCTCCACTTT,.,TRBJ1-6,few,14,TRBV7-2
CASRATGGHEQFF,TGTGCCAGCAGAGCGACGGGGGGCCATGAGCAGTTCTTC,.,TRBJ2-1,.,13,TRBV9